The 9 T cell receptor beta chains below all came from one sample that was sequenced in a study of cytomegalovirus exposure and HLA in healthy donors. The PCR contained 60 Vbeta and 13 Jbeta primers. Sequencing was performed with immunoSEQ multiplex PCR; in TCRdb, only in-frame clones are kept and a portion is missing. This repertoire shows about 160,000 clones, approximately 84% found once; its top ten account for approximately 6.7%. Sequencing used PBMCs. The receptors were sampled from a male donor in good health and CMV-seropositive.

This clone showed up just a few times. The V call is TRBV6-1, the J call TRBJ2-2, with 10 bases that match TRBD2. Unmatched junction bases numbered 9, after V lost 7 bases and J lost 7 bases. The CDR3 totals 15 residues. The V gene's germline CDR1 is MNHNS and CDR2 SASEGT. This CDR3 reads CASTRLAGVIGELFF. The CDR3 DNA sequence: TGTGCCAGCACAAGGCTAGCGGGAGTAATCGGGGAGCTGTTTTTT.

This chain joins TRBV20-1 and TRBJ2-1; D is possibly TRBD2 (6 bases). The germline CDR1 and CDR2 sequences are DFQATT and SNEGSKA (reference sequence). This CDR3 contains 9 residues. V was trimmed by 3 bases and J by 15 bases, leaving 9 bases between them. CDR3 DNA sequence: TGCAGTGCTAGCGGGAGTCGGTTCTTC. Translating gives CSASGSRFF.

The chain joins TRBV6-5 to TRBJ2-7; 8 bases align to TRBD2. J was trimmed by 11 bases and V by 4 bases; bases with no gene match: 16. The CDR3 runs to 15 residues. Germline V CDR1 and CDR2: MNHEY, SVGAGI. The CDR3 region is CASSSYRDGSGSKYF. The CDR3 DNA follows: TGTGCCAGCAGTTCCTACAGGGATGGGAGCGGGAGCAAGTACTTC.

This chain joins TRBV28 and TRBJ1-4, with a tentative D call TRBD1 (6 bases). There are 14 residues in the CDR3. CDR1 and CDR2 (germline): MDHEN, SYDVKM. V lost 8 bases, J lost 4 bases, and 14 bases lay in between. The CDR3 bases are TGTGCCAGCTCTACAGGGAACTTTAATGAAAAACTGTTTTTT. Translating it yields CASSTGNFNEKLFF.

V usage is TRBV13 and J usage is TRBJ1-1; D ambiguous. V lost 5 bases, J lost 2 bases, and 3 bases lay in between. The CDR3 has 11 amino acids. Germline assignment: CDR1 PRHDT and CDR2 FYEKMQ (reference sequence). The CDR3: CASSHNTEAFF. Here the CDR3 DNA reads TGTGCCAGCAGCCATAACACTGAAGCTTTCTTT.

The rearrangement joins TRBV19 to TRBJ2-7; D possibly corresponds to TRBD1 (8 bases). CDR3 size: 14 residues. The V and J ends lost 7 bases and 2 bases respectively, with 15 bases between them. CDR1 LNHDA and CDR2 SQIVND come from the germline V gene (reference sequence). The CDR3 DNA reads as TGTGCCAGTAACACAGGGGGGGGAACCTACGAGCAGTACTTC. Its translation: CASNTGGGTYEQYF.

For the CDR3, the DNA is TGTGCCTGGAGCCTGGGACAGACCCCGGGCACCATATATTTT. Its translation: CAWSLGQTPGTIYF. The chain is built from TRBV30 and TRBJ1-3, with 7 nucleotides matching TRBD1. The junction had 11 bases not matched to a gene; V was cut back by 3 bases and J by 9 bases. The germline V gene has CDR1 GTSNPN and CDR2 SVGIG (reference sequence). The CDR3 runs to 14 residues.

The chain carries TRBV7-9 and TRBJ2-3; 11 bases map to TRBD2. This CDR3 is 19 amino acids long. V shed 6 bases and J 4 bases; nucleotides not matched to a gene: 18. Germline-derived CDR1 and CDR2 are SEHNR and FQNEAQ (reference sequence). CDR3 sequence (DNA): TGTGCCAGCAGACACTCCCTAGCGGGAGGCCTAAAGGGAGCAGATACGCAGTATTTT. Translated: CASRHSLAGGLKGADTQYF.

With regard to this clone: An end of the junction differs from the germline gene, which may be a read error. This chain uses TRBV7-7 with TRBJ2-5; TRBD1 matches at 7 bases. CDR1 is SSHAT, CDR2 FNYEAQ, per germline (reference sequence). This CDR3 spans 14 amino acids. The CDR3 bases are TGTGCTAGCACCCCCGGGACAGCGCAAGAGACCCAGTACTTC. It is translated as CASTPGTAQETQYF.